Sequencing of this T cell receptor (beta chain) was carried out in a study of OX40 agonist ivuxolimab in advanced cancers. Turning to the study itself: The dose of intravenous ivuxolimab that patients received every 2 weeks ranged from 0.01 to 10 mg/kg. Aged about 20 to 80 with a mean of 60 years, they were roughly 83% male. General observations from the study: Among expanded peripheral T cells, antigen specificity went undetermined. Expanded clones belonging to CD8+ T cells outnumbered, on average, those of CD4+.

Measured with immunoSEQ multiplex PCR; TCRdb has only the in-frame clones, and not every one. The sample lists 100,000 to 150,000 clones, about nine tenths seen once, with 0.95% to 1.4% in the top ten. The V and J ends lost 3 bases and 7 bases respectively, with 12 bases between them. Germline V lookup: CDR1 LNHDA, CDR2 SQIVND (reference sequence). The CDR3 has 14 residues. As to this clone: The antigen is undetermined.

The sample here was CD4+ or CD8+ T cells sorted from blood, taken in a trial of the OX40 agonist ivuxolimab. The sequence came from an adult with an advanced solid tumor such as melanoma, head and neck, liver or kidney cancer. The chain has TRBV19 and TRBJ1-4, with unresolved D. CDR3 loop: CASSMWQSGEKLFF. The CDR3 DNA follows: TGTGCCAGTAGTATGTGGCAGAGCGGTGAAAAACTGTTTTTT.